The rows below give T cell receptor beta chains drawn from one sample of a study of T cell clonotyping in hematopoietic cell transplantation. Clones were sequenced by immunoSEQ multiplex PCR, and TCRdb holds only the in-frame ones, with some missing. The sample carries some 16,000 clones, roughly 93% recorded once. Sample: peripheral blood mononuclear cells, taken before stem cell transplant. The receptors originated from a man aged 18-30 years with biphenotypic leukemia. Some clones in this sample may be carry-over from other donors' samples. CDR3s include the opening cysteine and the closing phenylalanine or tryptophan. The order of the fields is CDR3 protein, CDR3 DNA, V gene, J gene, D gene. A D gene is named only where the DNA matches it firmly.

CDR3 protein: CASSLSGPHTGELFF; CDR3 DNA: TGCGCCAGCAGCTTGTCCGGGCCTCACACCGGGGAGCTGTTTTTT; V gene: TRBV5-1; J gene: TRBJ2-2; D gene: .
CDR3 protein: CASSPNIQTYGYTF; CDR3 DNA: TGTGCCAGCAGTCCAAATATACAGACCTATGGCTACACCTTC; V gene: TRBV7-2; J gene: TRBJ1-2; D gene: .
CDR3 protein: CASSLLSLAGGDTQYF; CDR3 DNA: TGTGCCAGCAGCCTCTTAAGTCTAGCGGGGGGAGATACGCAGTATTTT; V gene: TRBV11-2; J gene: TRBJ2-3; D gene: TRBD2
CDR3 protein: CSVLGVDTEAFF; CDR3 DNA: TGCAGCGTTCTAGGGGTGGACACTGAAGCTTTCTTT; V gene: TRBV29-1; J gene: TRBJ1-1; D gene: .
CDR3 protein: CASSSYKGSNSPLHF; CDR3 DNA: TGTGCCAGCAGCTCGTACAAGGGCTCTAATTCACCCCTCCACTTT; V gene: TRBV5-6; J gene: TRBJ1-6; D gene: .
CDR3 protein: CATSTDRGFSPLHF; CDR3 DNA: TGTGCCACCAGCACGGACAGGGGTTTTTCACCCCTCCACTTT; V gene: TRBV15; J gene: TRBJ1-6; D gene: TRBD1
CDR3 protein: CAWGTNIQYF; CDR3 DNA: TGTGCCTGGGGGACAAACATTCAGTACTTC; V gene: TRBV30; J gene: TRBJ2-4; D gene: .
CDR3 protein: CASSQVNPGTVKGYTF; CDR3 DNA: TGTGCCAGCAGCCAAGTGAACCCCGGGACAGTAAAGGGCTACACCTTC; V gene: TRBV14; J gene: TRBJ1-2; D gene: TRBD1
CDR3 protein: CASKTGDALHYEQYF; CDR3 DNA: TGTGCCAGCAAAACAGGGGACGCCCTTCACTACGAGCAGTACTTC; V gene: TRBV7-2; J gene: TRBJ2-7; D gene: TRBD1
CDR3 protein: CSVVGIQETQYF; CDR3 DNA: TGCAGCGTTGTCGGAATCCAAGAGACCCAGTACTTC; V gene: TRBV29-1; J gene: TRBJ2-5; D gene: .